Listed below are T cell receptor beta chains from one sample, sequenced in a study of monozygotic twins with inflammatory bowel disease. TCRdb reworked the 5' RACE reads into one entry per CDR3 protein, no DNA. This table holds approximately 390,000 distinct CDR3 sequences. Sequencing used blood. These receptors originate from a human donor with ulcerative colitis or Crohn's disease, or a healthy co-twin of an affected twin (not recorded which). The CDR3 runs from the conserved cysteine through the conserved F or W. Fields, in order: V gene, J gene, CDR3 protein.

v_call: TRBV7-2
j_call: TRBJ1-6
cdr3_aa: CASSLKQGLPHF

v_call: TRBV20-1
j_call: TRBJ1-1
cdr3_aa: CSARDLGQMNTEAFF

v_call: TRBV12-3/TRBV12-4
j_call: TRBJ1-3
cdr3_aa: CASSAYSGPGNTIYF

v_call: TRBV3-1
j_call: TRBJ2-1
cdr3_aa: CASSSPLEQAYNEQFF

v_call: TRBV3-1
j_call: TRBJ2-7
cdr3_aa: CASSHSGKVLYEQYF

v_call: TRBV20-1
j_call: TRBJ2-7
cdr3_aa: CSAPGRQTGEGEQYF

v_call: TRBV18
j_call: TRBJ2-3
cdr3_aa: CASSPLPTDTQYF

v_call: TRBV20-1
j_call: TRBJ1-2
cdr3_aa: CSAKTGEGYGYTF

v_call: TRBV30
j_call: TRBJ2-5
cdr3_aa: CAWSPGLAGVRETQYF

v_call: TRBV5-1
j_call: TRBJ2-1
cdr3_aa: CASSPGATSGRAGSFEQFF

v_call: TRBV5-1
j_call: TRBJ2-1
cdr3_aa: CASSLAFPGSTSPTANEQFF

v_call: TRBV7-9
j_call: TRBJ1-4
cdr3_aa: CASSQGYREKLFF

v_call: TRBV7-2
j_call: TRBJ2-2
cdr3_aa: CASTLGPANTGELFF

v_call: TRBV4-1
j_call: TRBJ1-2
cdr3_aa: CASSQEPGREKAGYTF

v_call: TRBV18
j_call: TRBJ1-5
cdr3_aa: CDSSRPGTGEPQHF

v_call: TRBV28
j_call: TRBJ2-7
cdr3_aa: CASSLVRKSYEQYF

v_call: TRBV19
j_call: TRBJ1-1
cdr3_aa: CASSISDRNTEAFF

v_call: TRBV11-3
j_call: TRBJ1-2
cdr3_aa: CASILSPFHYTF

v_call: TRBV5-6
j_call: TRBJ1-1
cdr3_aa: CASRLWAPTGPNTEAFF

v_call: TRBV5-1
j_call: TRBJ2-7
cdr3_aa: CASSLTTLGGGAYEQYF

v_call: TRBV14
j_call: TRBJ1-2
cdr3_aa: CASSQGPDRVGGYTF

v_call: TRBV12-3/TRBV12-4
j_call: TRBJ2-7
cdr3_aa: CASSGILYEQYF

v_call: TRBV30
j_call: TRBJ2-1
cdr3_aa: CAWSVGGVSYNEQFF

v_call: TRBV5-5
j_call: TRBJ2-2
cdr3_aa: CASSSSWAGGNTGELFF

v_call: TRBV10-3
j_call: TRBJ1-2
cdr3_aa: CAISTDYGYTF

v_call: TRBV5-1
j_call: TRBJ2-5
cdr3_aa: CASSPDLSTETQYF

v_call: TRBV7-2
j_call: TRBJ1-2
cdr3_aa: CASSLVARGGMSGYTF

v_call: TRBV30
j_call: TRBJ2-2
cdr3_aa: CAWSFSGVGTGELFF

v_call: TRBV7-2
j_call: TRBJ1-5
cdr3_aa: CASSLRGLSNQPQHF

v_call: TRBV6-6
j_call: TRBJ2-1
cdr3_aa: CASRSESYNEQFF

v_call: TRBV7-2
j_call: TRBJ2-1
cdr3_aa: CASSLSGGASYNEQFF

v_call: TRBV20-1
j_call: TRBJ1-1
cdr3_aa: CSASRTGNTEAFF

v_call: TRBV6-1
j_call: TRBJ1-1
cdr3_aa: CASSEARGVWNTEAFF

v_call: TRBV5-1
j_call: TRBJ2-7
cdr3_aa: CASTRTGHEQYF

v_call: TRBV7-2
j_call: TRBJ2-7
cdr3_aa: CASSADRGNGEQYF

v_call: TRBV27
j_call: TRBJ2-3
cdr3_aa: CASGNRGGQDTQYF

v_call: TRBV7-9
j_call: TRBJ1-2
cdr3_aa: CASSLAGGREGYTF

v_call: TRBV10-2
j_call: TRBJ2-3
cdr3_aa: CASRGRTADTQYF

v_call: TRBV19
j_call: TRBJ2-7
cdr3_aa: CASSTPGLNYEQYF

v_call: TRBV10-3
j_call: TRBJ1-2
cdr3_aa: CAISDGTGEFVYTF

v_call: TRBV24-1
j_call: TRBJ1-2
cdr3_aa: CATSDTGTNGYTF